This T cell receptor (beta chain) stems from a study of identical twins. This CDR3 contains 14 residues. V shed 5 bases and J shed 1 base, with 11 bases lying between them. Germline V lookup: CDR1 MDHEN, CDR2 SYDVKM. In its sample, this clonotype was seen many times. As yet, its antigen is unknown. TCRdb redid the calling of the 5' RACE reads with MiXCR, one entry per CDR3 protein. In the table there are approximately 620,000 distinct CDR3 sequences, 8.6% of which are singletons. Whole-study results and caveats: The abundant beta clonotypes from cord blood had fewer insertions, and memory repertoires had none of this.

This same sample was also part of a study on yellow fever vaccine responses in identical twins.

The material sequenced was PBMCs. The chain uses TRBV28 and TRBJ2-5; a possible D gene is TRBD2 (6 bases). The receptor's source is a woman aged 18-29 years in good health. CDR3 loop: CASSPREFQETQYF. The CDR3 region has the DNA TGTGCCAGCAGTCCTCGGGAGTTCCAAGAGACCCAGTACTTC.